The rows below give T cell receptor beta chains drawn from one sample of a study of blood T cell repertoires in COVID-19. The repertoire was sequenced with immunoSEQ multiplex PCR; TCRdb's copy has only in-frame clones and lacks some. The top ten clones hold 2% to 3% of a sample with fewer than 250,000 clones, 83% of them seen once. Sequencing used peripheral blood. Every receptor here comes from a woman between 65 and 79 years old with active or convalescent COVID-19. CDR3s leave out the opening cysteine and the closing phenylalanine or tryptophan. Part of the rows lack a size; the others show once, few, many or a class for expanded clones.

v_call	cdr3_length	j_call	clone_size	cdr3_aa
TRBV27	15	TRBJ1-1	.	ASSPRDRGSLNTEAF
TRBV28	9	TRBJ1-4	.	ASSFGEKLF
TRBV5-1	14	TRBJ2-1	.	ASSLTGFGTYNEQF
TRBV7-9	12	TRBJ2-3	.	ASTPGGSTDTQY
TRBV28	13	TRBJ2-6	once	ASSSGGSGANVLT
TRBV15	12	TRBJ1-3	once	ATTKTGGQDTIY
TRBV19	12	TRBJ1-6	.	ASSPQGIMSPLH
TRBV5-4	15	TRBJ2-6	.	ASSFGQLQAGANVLT
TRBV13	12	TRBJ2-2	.	ASSAGRPSGELF
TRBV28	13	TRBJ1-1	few	ASSLSGLGHTEAF
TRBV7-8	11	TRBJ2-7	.	ASSGDRGYEQY
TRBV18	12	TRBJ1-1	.	ASSLMGGSTEAF
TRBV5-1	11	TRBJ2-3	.	ASSFNRVDTQY
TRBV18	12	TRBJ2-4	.	ASSPQGKRNIQY
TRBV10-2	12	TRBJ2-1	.	ASISAGEVNEQF